The rows below give T cell receptor beta chains drawn from one sample of a study of T cells in Graves' hyperthyroidism and ophthalmopathy. TCRdb re-called the multiplex PCR reads with MiXCR, one entry per CDR3 protein. The sample carries 490,000 or so distinct CDR3 sequences, around 16% recorded once. Source material: blood. The receptor source for this set is a woman aged 25 to 45 with Graves' ophthalmopathy. Both conserved end residues are part of each CDR3. The order of the fields is D gene, V gene, clone size, J gene, CDR3 DNA, CDR3 protein. A D gene is named only where the DNA matches it firmly. Clone size is shown for a subset of rows, as once, few, many or a class of expanded clone.

d_call: .
v_call: TRBV12-3/TRBV12-4
clone_size: few
j_call: TRBJ2-2
cdr3_nt: TGTGCCAGCACCTTGGTAGAATCCGGGGAGCTGTTTTTT
cdr3_aa: CASTLVESGELFF

d_call: .
v_call: TRBV29-1
clone_size: many
j_call: TRBJ1-1
cdr3_nt: TGCAGCGTTGTGCAGAACACTGAAGCTTTCTTT
cdr3_aa: CSVVQNTEAFF

d_call: .
v_call: TRBV28
clone_size: few
j_call: TRBJ1-1
cdr3_nt: TGTGCCAGCAGTTTACCAGGGGCGCAGGGCACTGAAGCTTTCTTT
cdr3_aa: CASSLPGAQGTEAFF

d_call: .
v_call: TRBV20-1
clone_size: .
j_call: TRBJ1-4
cdr3_nt: TGCAGTGCGTCTGCGCCAAGGAGGGGTAATGAAAAACTGTTTTTT
cdr3_aa: CSASAPRRGNEKLFF

d_call: TRBD1
v_call: TRBV2
clone_size: few
j_call: TRBJ2-3
cdr3_nt: TGTGCCAGCACCTACGGGACAGCCAGCACAGATACGCAGTATTTT
cdr3_aa: CASTYGTASTDTQYF

d_call: .
v_call: TRBV6-1
clone_size: .
j_call: TRBJ2-7
cdr3_nt: TGTGCCAGCAGTGAGGGATACCCGACCTACGAGCAGTACTTC
cdr3_aa: CASSEGYPTYEQYF

d_call: .
v_call: TRBV9
clone_size: .
j_call: TRBJ2-2
cdr3_nt: TGTGCCAGCAGCGTGGGTAACACCGGGGAGCTGTTTTTT
cdr3_aa: CASSVGNTGELFF

d_call: .
v_call: TRBV6-2/TRBV6-3
clone_size: .
j_call: TRBJ2-6
cdr3_nt: TGTGCCAGCAGTTCACCGAGGGGTGGGGCCAACGTCCTGACTTTC
cdr3_aa: CASSSPRGGANVLTF

d_call: .
v_call: TRBV5-1
clone_size: many
j_call: TRBJ2-7
cdr3_nt: TGCGCCAGCAGCTTGAACGACCCCTACGAGCAGTACTTC
cdr3_aa: CASSLNDPYEQYF

d_call: .
v_call: TRBV5-6
clone_size: .
j_call: TRBJ2-5
cdr3_nt: TGTGCCAGCAGCTTGTGGGTAGGCCTGCAAGAGACCCAGTACTTC
cdr3_aa: CASSLWVGLQETQYF

d_call: TRBD2
v_call: TRBV15
clone_size: many
j_call: TRBJ2-1
cdr3_nt: TGTGCCACCAGCGGCCGTGCGGGACTAGACGTCAATGAGCAGTTCTTC
cdr3_aa: CATSGRAGLDVNEQFF

d_call: .
v_call: TRBV3-1
clone_size: many
j_call: TRBJ2-2
cdr3_nt: TGTGCCAGCAGCCAGGACTGGAACACCGGGGAGCTGTTTTTT
cdr3_aa: CASSQDWNTGELFF

d_call: .
v_call: TRBV15
clone_size: few
j_call: TRBJ1-4
cdr3_nt: TGTGCCACCAGCAGAGATGTCAGGGATGAAAAACTGTTTTTT
cdr3_aa: CATSRDVRDEKLFF

d_call: .
v_call: TRBV12-3/TRBV12-4
clone_size: .
j_call: TRBJ2-1
cdr3_nt: TGTGCCATCGATGACTACTCCTACAATGAGCAGTTCTTC
cdr3_aa: CAIDDYSYNEQFF

d_call: TRBD2
v_call: TRBV12-3/TRBV12-4
clone_size: many
j_call: TRBJ2-1
cdr3_nt: TGTGCCAGCAGTCAGTACCCCGGGACTACCCGTGTGGATGAGCAGTTCTTC
cdr3_aa: CASSQYPGTTRVDEQFF

d_call: .
v_call: TRBV28
clone_size: many
j_call: TRBJ2-3
cdr3_nt: TGTGCCAGCAGTTTCTACCTATCGGATACGCAGTATTTT
cdr3_aa: CASSFYLSDTQYF

d_call: TRBD1
v_call: TRBV20-1
clone_size: many
j_call: TRBJ2-3
cdr3_nt: TGCAGTGCTGCCGGACAGGGATCAGCAGATACGCAGTATTTT
cdr3_aa: CSAAGQGSADTQYF